This TCR beta chain was recovered during a study of T-cell reconstitution after alpha-beta-depleted transplantation in children. As for this clonotype: The antigen is undetermined.

This CDR3 region has 16 residues. Germline V lookup: CDR1 MDHEN, CDR2 SYDVKM. V gave up 3 bases and J gave up 2 bases; unmatched junction bases: 10. Construction of the TCRbeta library involved unique molecular identifiers. In TCRdb, the PCR reads were re-called with MiXCR into one record per CDR3 protein. The top ten clones hold 25% to 35% of a sample with hundreds of thousands of distinct CDR3 sequences, 16% of them seen once. Regarding the study as a whole: T-cell numbers and diversity one year post-transplant derived largely from freshly generated T cells.

The clonotype was recovered from a boy under two years old who had a stem cell transplant for Wiskott-Aldrich syndrome, so the T cells may come from the graft donor. V usage is TRBV28 and J usage is TRBJ2-7, with 7 bases identical to TRBD1. This sample comprised PBMCs, mostly from graft donor cells, obtained 360 days after TCRalphabeta/CD19-depleted stem cell transplant. The CDR3 protein is CASSFWATGAAYEQYF. CDR3 sequence (DNA): TGTGCCAGCAGTTTCTGGGCTACAGGGGCGGCCTACGAGCAGTACTTC.